This TCR beta chain came from a study of blood T cells in healthy people across ages. With V trimmed by 2 bases and J by 4 bases, 4 bases remained unmatched. Looked up from germline, CDR1 is MDHEN and CDR2 is SYDVKM. The CDR3 extends over 14 amino acids. This clonotype came up many times. Together with a sample-barcoded 5' primer, a J-beta primer mix was included in a second PCR lasting about 7 to 11 cycles. TCRdb re-analysed the 5' RACE reads in MiXCR, keeping a single row per CDR3 protein. The sample shows over 1,500,000 distinct CDR3 sequences, around 50% of them seen only once. The TCR sequence derives from a woman aged 40 to 55 in good health. The source material was blood. V is TRBV28 and J is TRBJ2-5; 7 bases map to TRBD1. The CDR3 bases are TGTGCCAGCAGTTTAAACGACAGGGTAGAGACCCAGTACTTC. It encodes CASSLNDRVETQYF.